The clone carrying this T cell receptor (beta chain) was recorded once. Its specificity is not known. PCR involved 60 Vbeta and 13 Jbeta primers. The data were produced by immunoSEQ multiplex PCR, yet TCRdb's version contains in-frame clones alone and is incomplete. The table shows roughly 190,000 clones, with around 79% occurring only once. This CDR3 region has 13 residues. Germline V CDR1 and CDR2: LNHDA, SQIVND (reference sequence). Trimming left V 7 bases short and J 7 bases short, with 14 bases between. This sample was included in a study of cytomegalovirus exposure and HLA in healthy donors. Study results and limitations: Per published reports, the classifier diagnosed cytomegalovirus status with high specificity and sensitivity.

Sequencing used PBMCs. This receptor was obtained from a girl under 18 in good health and CMV-seropositive. This sequence joins TRBV19 and TRBJ1-5, with no clear D. CDR3 nucleotides: TGTGCCAGTAACCCGCAGGTATACCAGCCCCAGCATTTT. Its protein is CASNPQVYQPQHF.